This is a list of T cell receptor beta chains from one sample in a study of post-analysis software for immune sequencing data. TCRdb re-called the PCR reads through MiXCR, storing one row per CDR3 protein. The sample holds under 650,000 distinct CDR3 sequences, around 44% seen once. The specimen was blood. The receptors were gathered from a girl aged 5 to 17 with multiple sclerosis. The CDR3 runs from the conserved cysteine through the conserved F or W. Fields, in order: CDR3 DNA, CDR3 protein, clone size, J gene, D gene, V gene. A D gene is named only where the DNA matches it firmly. Size tells how often a clone was seen (once, few, many) or the class of an expanded clone, and some rows leave it out.

CDR3 DNA: TGTGCCAGCATGGACAGGACTGAAGCTTTCTTT
CDR3 protein: CASMDRTEAFF
clone size: .
J gene: TRBJ1-1
D gene: TRBD1
V gene: TRBV6-1

CDR3 DNA: TGTGCCAGCAGCAAAATGGGAAGCGATGGCTACACCTTC
CDR3 protein: CASSKMGSDGYTF
clone size: .
J gene: TRBJ1-2
D gene: .
V gene: TRBV9

CDR3 DNA: TGCGCCAGCAGCTTGCACAGGGAAAACATTCAGTACTTC
CDR3 protein: CASSLHRENIQYF
clone size: few
J gene: TRBJ2-4
D gene: .
V gene: TRBV5-1

CDR3 DNA: TGTGCCAGCAGCACCACAGCCGGACGGTGGGTCACCGAGCAGTACTTC
CDR3 protein: CASSTTAGRWVTEQYF
clone size: .
J gene: TRBJ2-7
D gene: .
V gene: TRBV13

CDR3 DNA: TGTGCCAGCAGCGCACAGGACCACGTCTATGGCTACACCTTC
CDR3 protein: CASSAQDHVYGYTF
clone size: few
J gene: TRBJ1-2
D gene: .
V gene: TRBV9

CDR3 DNA: TGTGCCAGCAGCTCTATAGGGACCCCGGCAGATACGCAGTATTTT
CDR3 protein: CASSSIGTPADTQYF
clone size: .
J gene: TRBJ2-3
D gene: .
V gene: TRBV11-2

CDR3 DNA: TGTGCCAGCAGCTTTCGACAGGGAGGCACTGAAGCTTTCTTT
CDR3 protein: CASSFRQGGTEAFF
clone size: .
J gene: TRBJ1-1
D gene: TRBD1
V gene: TRBV7-2

CDR3 DNA: TGCGCCAGCAGCCAAGGCGGGACAGGGGATGGCTACACCTTC
CDR3 protein: CASSQGGTGDGYTF
clone size: few
J gene: TRBJ1-2
D gene: TRBD1
V gene: TRBV4-1

CDR3 DNA: TGCAGCGTCTGGACAGGGTACAATGAGCAGTTCTTC
CDR3 protein: CSVWTGYNEQFF
clone size: .
J gene: TRBJ2-1
D gene: TRBD1
V gene: TRBV29-1

CDR3 DNA: TGTGCCAGCAGCTTAAGCGAGGGGGGCCCCCACAACTACGGGCAGTACTTC
CDR3 protein: CASSLSEGGPHNYGQYF
clone size: .
J gene: TRBJ2-5
D gene: .
V gene: TRBV7-9

CDR3 DNA: TGCAGTGCTAGGGAACCTAGACAGGGACAAGAGACCCAGTACTTC
CDR3 protein: CSAREPRQGQETQYF
clone size: .
J gene: TRBJ2-5
D gene: TRBD1
V gene: TRBV20-1

CDR3 DNA: TGTGCCATCAAAACTGGCGGGAGTCGTCTGGGCGAGCAGTACTTC
CDR3 protein: CAIKTGGSRLGEQYF
clone size: .
J gene: TRBJ2-7
D gene: TRBD2
V gene: TRBV10-3

CDR3 DNA: TGCAGTGCTCCCGAGGGGGGGCTAGCCATTCAGTACTTC
CDR3 protein: CSAPEGGLAIQYF
clone size: .
J gene: TRBJ2-4
D gene: .
V gene: TRBV20-1

CDR3 DNA: TGCGCCAGCAGCAGTTCCGGGACAAACCAAGAGACCCAGTACTTC
CDR3 protein: CASSSSGTNQETQYF
clone size: .
J gene: TRBJ2-5
D gene: .
V gene: TRBV5-1

CDR3 DNA: TGCAGCGTTGAAGGTAATGTGGGTGAGGGGTTCGCCTACAATGAGCAGTTCTTC
CDR3 protein: CSVEGNVGEGFAYNEQFF
clone size: .
J gene: TRBJ2-1
D gene: .
V gene: TRBV29-1

CDR3 DNA: TGCAGCGTTGAAGATCAAGGGGGGCGGACTGAAGCTTTCTTT
CDR3 protein: CSVEDQGGRTEAFF
clone size: .
J gene: TRBJ1-1
D gene: .
V gene: TRBV29-1

CDR3 DNA: TGCAGCGCCACACCCGGGACAGGGAACACCGGGGAGCTGTTTTTT
CDR3 protein: CSATPGTGNTGELFF
clone size: .
J gene: TRBJ2-2
D gene: TRBD1
V gene: TRBV29-1

CDR3 DNA: TGTGCCAGCAGTGAGGGGGGGAGCGGCTATGGCTACACCTTC
CDR3 protein: CASSEGGSGYGYTF
clone size: many
J gene: TRBJ1-2
D gene: .
V gene: TRBV2

CDR3 DNA: TGTGCCAGCAGTGCTCAGAGCTCTGGGGCCAACGTCCTGACTTTC
CDR3 protein: CASSAQSSGANVLTF
clone size: .
J gene: TRBJ2-6
D gene: .
V gene: TRBV27

CDR3 DNA: TGTGCCAGCAGACGACTAGCGGGAAGGGAGACCCAGTACTTC
CDR3 protein: CASRRLAGRETQYF
clone size: few
J gene: TRBJ2-5
D gene: TRBD2
V gene: TRBV3-1

CDR3 DNA: TGCGCCAGCAGCTTGGAACCGGGACAGGGGTATGGCTACACCTTC
CDR3 protein: CASSLEPGQGYGYTF
clone size: .
J gene: TRBJ1-2
D gene: TRBD1
V gene: TRBV5-1

CDR3 DNA: TGCAGCGTTGCTCCGACGGGCCATGGCCACACCTTC
CDR3 protein: CSVAPTGHGHTF
clone size: .
J gene: TRBJ1-2
D gene: .
V gene: TRBV29-1

CDR3 DNA: TGCGCCAGCAGGAATTATAGCGGGGGGATGTACGAGCAGTACTTC
CDR3 protein: CASRNYSGGMYEQYF
clone size: .
J gene: TRBJ2-7
D gene: TRBD2
V gene: TRBV5-1

CDR3 DNA: TGCAGTGCTAGAGGTGCAGGGGAGCTTTACGAGCAGTACTTC
CDR3 protein: CSARGAGELYEQYF
clone size: few
J gene: TRBJ2-7
D gene: .
V gene: TRBV20-1

CDR3 DNA: TGTGCCATCAGTGCTGGACTAGCGGGACATGAGCAGTTCTTC
CDR3 protein: CAISAGLAGHEQFF
clone size: few
J gene: TRBJ2-1
D gene: TRBD2
V gene: TRBV10-3

CDR3 DNA: TGCGCCAGCAGCCAAGTTGTCCACCGCGGAGGCTACGAGCAGTACTTC
CDR3 protein: CASSQVVHRGGYEQYF
clone size: few
J gene: TRBJ2-7
D gene: .
V gene: TRBV4-1

CDR3 DNA: TGCGCCAGCAGCCACGTCGGGACAGGGGAGACGGATACGCAGTATTTT
CDR3 protein: CASSHVGTGETDTQYF
clone size: .
J gene: TRBJ2-3
D gene: TRBD1
V gene: TRBV4-1

CDR3 DNA: TGTGCCTGTTCCAGTGTAGATACGCAGTATTTT
CDR3 protein: CACSSVDTQYF
clone size: few
J gene: TRBJ2-3
D gene: .
V gene: TRBV30

CDR3 DNA: TGCGCCAGCAGCCCACTCGGGAACACAGATACGCAGTATTTT
CDR3 protein: CASSPLGNTDTQYF
clone size: .
J gene: TRBJ2-3
D gene: .
V gene: TRBV5-1